This T cell receptor beta chain was observed in a study of blood T cell dynamics during melanoma immunotherapy. The overall study: Metastatic melanoma patients received first-line pembrolizumab or nivolumab plus ipilimumab.

Profiling relied on immunoSEQ multiplex PCR, and the TCRdb table lists in-frame clones only, not all of them. The profile shows about 14,000 clones, about 91% of them singletons. Comment on this clone: Antigen specificity is unknown.

As for time point: pre-treatment baseline. General observations from the study: The study could not tell melanoma-specific clones from general immune activation. Cell-free DNA CDR3 sequences most resembled the immune-effector CD8+ subset, which was also most clonal.

Sample: effector memory CD8+ T cells from blood, taken from a patient treated with checkpoint blockade. This clonotype originated in a human donor with melanoma.

The CDR3 DNA follows: TGTGCCAGCAGTGACTCCCTCGGCGGTCAGCCCCAGCATTTT. Protein sequence: CASSDSLGGQPQHF. This chain uses TRBV2 with TRBJ1-5; no reliable D call. Germline CDR1 reads SNHLY; CDR2 reads FYNNEI. The V end lost 3 bases, the J end lost 6 bases, and 12 bases lay between the germline ends. The CDR3 is made up of 14 amino acids.